The subject of this entry is one TCR beta chain. The antigen remains unidentified. This specimen belongs to a study of cytomegalovirus exposure and HLA in healthy donors. Study results and caveats: Cytomegalovirus status was reportedly diagnosed by the classifier with high specificity and sensitivity.

The CDR3 spans 15 residues. V shed 4 bases and J shed 2 bases, with 15 bases lying between them. The V gene's germline CDR1 is MNHNY and CDR2 SVGAGI (reference sequence). Here immunoSEQ multiplex PCR was the method, and the copy in TCRdb shows in-frame clones only, minus some. The sample includes under 250,000 clones, around nine tenths of them seen just once. The sequencing input was PBMCs. This clonotype was obtained from a woman between 18 and 29 years old in good health and CMV-seronegative. The rearrangement uses TRBV6-6 and TRBJ2-7; D gene uncertain. CDR3 DNA sequence: TGTGCCAGCAGTTCAGGTCGCGTCCTTACCTACGAGCAGTACTTC. Protein: CASSSGRVLTYEQYF.